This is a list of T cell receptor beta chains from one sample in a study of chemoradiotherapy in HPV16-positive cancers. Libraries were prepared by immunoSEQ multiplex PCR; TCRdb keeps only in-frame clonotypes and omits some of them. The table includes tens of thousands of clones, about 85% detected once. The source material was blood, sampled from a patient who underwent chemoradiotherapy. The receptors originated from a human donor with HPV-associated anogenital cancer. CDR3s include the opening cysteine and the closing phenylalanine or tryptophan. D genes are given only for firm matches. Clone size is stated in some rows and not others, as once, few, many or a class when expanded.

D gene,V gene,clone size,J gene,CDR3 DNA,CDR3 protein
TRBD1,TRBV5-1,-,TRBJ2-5,TGCGCCAGCAGCGAACAGGGGTTGGTCCAAGAGACCCAGTACTTC,CASSEQGLVQETQYF
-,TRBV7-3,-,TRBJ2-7,TGTGCCAGCAGCTTAGGAGACGGATCCTACGAGCAGTACTTC,CASSLGDGSYEQYF
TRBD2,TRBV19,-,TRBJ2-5,TGTGCCAGTAGTCCCCGGGGTAGCGGGGAAGAGACCCAGTACTTC,CASSPRGSGEETQYF
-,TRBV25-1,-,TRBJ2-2,TGTGCCAGCACCCATGGGACAATTACCGGGGAGCTGTTTTTT,CASTHGTITGELFF
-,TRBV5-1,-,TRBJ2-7,TGCGCCAGCAGCCTGGACACCGGGAGCTCCTACGAGCAGTACTTC,CASSLDTGSSYEQYF
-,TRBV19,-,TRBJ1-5,TGTGCCAGTAGTAGGGGAGGCAGCTTACAGCCCCAGCATTTT,CASSRGGSLQPQHF
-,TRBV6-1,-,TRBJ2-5,TGTGCCAGCAGTGAAAGGTGGAGAACCCAAGAGACCCAGTACTTC,CASSERWRTQETQYF
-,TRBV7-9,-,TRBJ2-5,TGTGCCAGCAGCCTACCGACAGGCGAAGAGACCCAGTACTTC,CASSLPTGEETQYF
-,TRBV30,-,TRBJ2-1,TGTGCCTGGAGGGACACAGGGAAGCTGAGCAATGAGCAGTTCTTC,CAWRDTGKLSNEQFF
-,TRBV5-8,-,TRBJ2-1,TGTGCCAGCAGCCCCCCATCGACAGGTTTTGAATACAATGAGCAGTTCTTC,CASSPPSTGFEYNEQFF
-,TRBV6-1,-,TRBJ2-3,TGTGCCAGCATTTACACGGCGGGAGATACGCAGTATTTT,CASIYTAGDTQYF
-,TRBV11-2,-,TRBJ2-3,TGTGCCAGCAGCTTAGATCTTTCCGGGGGCCCTTCCGCCGCGCAGTATTTT,CASSLDLSGGPSAAQYF
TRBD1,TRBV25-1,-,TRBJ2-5,TGTGCCAGCCGAGGGACAGTCCAAGAGACCCAGTACTTC,CASRGTVQETQYF
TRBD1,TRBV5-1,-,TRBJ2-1,TGCGCCAGCAGCTTGTCCCAGGGGGTTAACTACAATGAGCAGTTCTTC,CASSLSQGVNYNEQFF
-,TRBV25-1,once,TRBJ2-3,TGTGCCAGCAGTGATTGGACCGGGGGGCGGGGAGATACGCAGTATTTT,CASSDWTGGRGDTQYF
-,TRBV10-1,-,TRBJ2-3,TGCGCCAGCAGTTACCGTGGGCCGCAGTATTTT,CASSYRGPQYF
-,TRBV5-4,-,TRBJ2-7,TGTGCCAGCAGCTTGGGGGGACACCGAAGCTACGAGCAGTACTTC,CASSLGGHRSYEQYF
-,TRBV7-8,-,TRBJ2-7,TGTGCCAGCAGCTTAGTGTACGGTTCCTACGAGCAGTACTTC,CASSLVYGSYEQYF
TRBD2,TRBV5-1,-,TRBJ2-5,TGCGCCAGCAGCCTTCAAGCGGGGTCACAAGAGACCCAGTACTTC,CASSLQAGSQETQYF
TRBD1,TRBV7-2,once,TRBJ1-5,TGTGCCAGCAGTTCTAGACAGGGAGGACGTCAGCCCCAGCATTTT,CASSSRQGGRQPQHF
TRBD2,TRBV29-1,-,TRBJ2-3,TGCAGCGTTGTTCCGGGGGGAAGGGGCCCAGATACGCAGTATTTT,CSVVPGGRGPDTQYF
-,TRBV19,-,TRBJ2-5,TGTGCCAGTAGTATTCAACAGGGTGGCGAGACCCAGTACTTC,CASSIQQGGETQYF
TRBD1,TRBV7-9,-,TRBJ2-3,TGTGCCAGCAGCTTTGGGACAGGCCGCACAGATACGCAGTATTTT,CASSFGTGRTDTQYF
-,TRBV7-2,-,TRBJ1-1,TGTGCCAGCAGCTTAATTCCACCGGCCACTGAAGCTTTCTTT,CASSLIPPATEAFF
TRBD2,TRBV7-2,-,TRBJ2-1,TGTGCCAGCAGCTTAGCCGGGGGGGGCCCCTACAATGAGCAGTTCTTC,CASSLAGGGPYNEQFF
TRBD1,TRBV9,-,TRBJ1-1,TGTGCCAGCAGCGGTCGGGACAGCGATTACACTGAAGCTTTCTTT,CASSGRDSDYTEAFF
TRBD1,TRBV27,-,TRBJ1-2,TGTGCCAGCAGTATCGGACAGGGCGTCTACTATGGCTACACCTTC,CASSIGQGVYYGYTF
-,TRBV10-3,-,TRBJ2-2,TGTGCCATCAGTGACCGAGGTCGGTCGGCGCGACACACCGGGGAGCTGTTTTTT,CAISDRGRSARHTGELFF
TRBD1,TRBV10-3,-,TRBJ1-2,TGTGCCATCAGTCCCGGGACAGATCACTATGGCTACACCTTC,CAISPGTDHYGYTF
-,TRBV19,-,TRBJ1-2,TGTGCCAGTAGTATAGGCAGTGGGGGCTATGGCTACACCTTC,CASSIGSGGYGYTF
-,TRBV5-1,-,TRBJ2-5,TGCGCCAGCAGCTTGGATGTGAGGGCTCAAGAGACCCAGTACTTC,CASSLDVRAQETQYF
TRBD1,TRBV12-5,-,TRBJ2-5,TGTGCTAGTGGCCTCGGACAGGGGGCCGAGACCCAGTACTTC,CASGLGQGAETQYF
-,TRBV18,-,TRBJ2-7,TGTGCCAGCTCACCCCGAATGACCGGGCGGGACGAGCAGTACTTC,CASSPRMTGRDEQYF
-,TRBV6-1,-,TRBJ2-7,TGTGCCGCCAAGGAGGGGGTCACAACCTACGAGCAGTACTTC,CAAKEGVTTYEQYF
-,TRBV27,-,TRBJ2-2,TGTGCCAGCACGGACTGGAACACCGGGGAGCTGTTTTTT,CASTDWNTGELFF
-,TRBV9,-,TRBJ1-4,TGTGCCAGCAGCGTAGTTGGGGGCGCTCAGGAAAAACTGTTTTTT,CASSVVGGAQEKLFF
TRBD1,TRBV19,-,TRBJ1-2,TGTGCCAGTAGTATAGAGGGACAGGCTAACTATGGCTACACCTTC,CASSIEGQANYGYTF
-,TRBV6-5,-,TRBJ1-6,TGTGCCAGCAGTTACCAGCAGACAGCTTCGAATTCACCCCTCCACTTT,CASSYQQTASNSPLHF
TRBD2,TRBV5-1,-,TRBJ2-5,TGCGCCAGCAGCTCGACCGGGACTAGCGGGGGAGAGACCCAGTACTTC,CASSSTGTSGGETQYF
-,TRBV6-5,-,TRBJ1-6,TGTGCCAGCAGTTACCTGGGGGAATCACCCCTCCACTTT,CASSYLGESPLHF
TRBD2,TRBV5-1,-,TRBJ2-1,TGCGCCAGCAGCTTGGCCCCGGGAGGGGCGGGGGGGTACAATGAGCAGTTCTTC,CASSLAPGGAGGYNEQFF
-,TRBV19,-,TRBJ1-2,TGTGCCAGTATTAGACGCGCCGGGACACCGGAGGGCTATGGCTACACCTTC,CASIRRAGTPEGYGYTF
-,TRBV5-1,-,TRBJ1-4,TGCGCCAGCAGCCTTCGAAGAGGGGTAAATAATGAAAAACTGTTTTTT,CASSLRRGVNNEKLFF
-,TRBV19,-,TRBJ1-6,TGTGCCAGTAGTATTCGACACCTCTATAATTCACCCCTCCACTTT,CASSIRHLYNSPLHF
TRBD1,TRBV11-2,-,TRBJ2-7,TGTGCCAGCAGCCCGCTTCCCGGGACAGGGATCTACGAGCAGTACTTC,CASSPLPGTGIYEQYF
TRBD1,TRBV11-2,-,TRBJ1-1,TGTGCCAGCAGCGTGAACAGGGGAGACACTGAAGCTTTCTTT,CASSVNRGDTEAFF
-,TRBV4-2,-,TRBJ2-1,TGTGCCAGCAGCCAAGAAACAGGAAGCTCCTACAATGAGCAGTTCTTC,CASSQETGSSYNEQFF
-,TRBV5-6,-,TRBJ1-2,TGTGCCAGCAGCTTGGCCGGCAGGGATGGTTATGGCTACACCTTC,CASSLAGRDGYGYTF
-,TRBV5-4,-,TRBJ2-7,TGTGCCAGCAGCTTGGATTTAACTGGCGAGCAGTACTTC,CASSLDLTGEQYF